This T cell receptor (beta chain) was sequenced for a study of T-cell memory formation after mild COVID-19. Study results and limitations: The CD4+ clones that contracted clustered mainly within CM and EM, and the CD8+ clones concentrated in EMRA.

The CDR3 consists of 13 residues. Germline-derived CDR1 and CDR2 are SQVTM and ANQGSEA. Trimming removed 2 bases at V and 1 base at J, with 8 bases between. TCRdb analysed the 5' RACE reads with MiXCR anew, one entry per CDR3 protein. The sample shows about 400,000 distinct CDR3 sequences, roughly 18% of them seen only once. About this clonotype: Its specificity is unknown.

Sequencing used PBMCs or a T cell subset sorted from them (not recorded which). The source is a man aged 18 to 35 who had mild COVID-19 (a few samples of this study predate the infection). Cell type and time point are not known. The chain is built from TRBV29-1 and TRBJ1-1; D is unclear. The CDR3 nucleotides are TGCAGCGTTGAATGGCAGCAGAACACTGAAGCTTTCTTT. Its protein product is CSVEWQQNTEAFF.